The next 16 T cell receptor beta chains were all read from a single sample in a study of molecular identifiers for immune sequencing clone quantification. One entry per CDR3 protein, called by TCRdb with MiXCR from the PCR reads. In the table there are about 640,000 distinct CDR3 sequences, 20% of which are singletons. The sequenced sample consisted of naive CD8+ T cells from blood, with Jurkat cell RNA spiked in. Noted subset: FACS-sorted CD8+CD4-CCR7+CD45RA+ naive T cells. The receptors were sampled from a human donor in good health. Some libraries in this study had Jurkat cell RNA spiked in.

The chain has TRBV27 and TRBJ2-1; D may correspond to TRBD1 or TRBD2 (6 bases each). The CDR3 has 13 residues. CDR1 is MNHEY and CDR2 is SMNVEV in the germline V gene (reference sequence). V lost 6 bases to trimming and J lost 8 bases, with 14 bases between them. Written as DNA, the CDR3 is TGTGCCAGCAGCCTAAGGGGGACTGATGAGCAGTTCTTC. As protein: CASSLRGTDEQFF.

This clonotype was picked up a small number of times. The chain is built from TRBV19 and TRBJ2-6; D remains unclear. The CDR3 length is 17 residues. Germline V CDR1 and CDR2: LNHDA, SQIVND (reference sequence). The ends were cut back, 4 bases at V and 0 bases at J, with 13 bases in the middle. Here the CDR3 reads CASSTPTLFSGANVLTF. The CDR3 DNA reads as TGTGCCAGTAGTACCCCTACGTTGTTCTCTGGGGCCAACGTCCTGACTTTC.

The table lists this clonotype with many counts. This chain connects TRBV6-5 to TRBJ1-1; 8 bases agree with TRBD1. The CDR3 has 15 amino acids. Unmatched junction bases numbered 6, after V lost 6 bases and J lost 0 bases. Germline lookup yields CDR1 MNHEY and CDR2 SVGAGI. The CDR3, as DNA: TGTGCCAGCAGAATCCAGACAGGGGTGAACACTGAAGCTTTCTTT. Amino acids: CASRIQTGVNTEAFF.

In its sample, this clonotype was seen many times. The chain carries TRBV4-3 and TRBJ2-5; 11 nucleotides align to TRBD2. Germline values: CDR1 LGHNA, CDR2 YSLEER. The CDR3 length is 15 residues. V shed 0 bases, J shed 5 bases, and the junction held 2 bases outside the gene matches. Written as DNA, the CDR3 is TGCGCCAGCAGCCAAGATAGCGGGAGGGATGAGACCCAGTACTTC. This sequence encodes CASSQDSGRDETQYF.

This clonotype has only one observation. Possible read error: a much larger clone is one base away. The chain links TRBV12-3 or TRBV12-4 to TRBJ2-3; 9 nucleotides align to TRBD2. This CDR3 comprises 15 residues. CDR3 nucleotides: TGTGCCAGCGGTTTAGAGGCTAGCGGGGAGGAGGTTAAGTATTTT. As protein: CASGLEASGEEVKYF.

A note on this clonotype: An end of the junction differs from the germline gene, which may be a read error. The rearrangement links TRBV29-1 to TRBJ2-7, with D hard to call. Germline values: CDR1 SQVTM, CDR2 ANQGSEA. CDR3 length: 13 residues. CDR3 sequence: CSALSPNSYEQYF. CDR3 sequence (DNA): TGCAGCGCTTTGTCCCCGAACTCCTACGAGCAGTACTTT.

This clonotype was observed many times. The V and J genes are TRBV4-3 and TRBJ1-5; D is perhaps TRBD1 (5 bases). Germline CDR1 is LGHNA and CDR2 is YSLEER. V lost 4 bases to trimming and J lost 5 bases, with 21 bases between them. This CDR3 is built from 17 residues. CDR3 nucleotide sequence: TGCGCCAGCAGCCCCCTCGGGCCAGGGCACCCGGATCAGCCCCAGCATTTT. Protein sequence: CASSPLGPGHPDQPQHF.

This clonotype was seen at least ten times. This chain uses TRBV7-9 with TRBJ2-5; 9 bases fit TRBD2. Trimming removed 5 bases from V and 3 bases from J; junction bases left unmatched: 4. CDR1 and CDR2 (germline): SEHNR, FQNEAQ (reference sequence). This CDR3 has 14 residues. The CDR3 loop is CASSDGLAKETQYF. The CDR3 DNA reads as TGTGCCAGCAGCGACGGACTAGCGAAAGAGACCCAGTACTTC.

The rearrangement links TRBV5-1 to TRBJ2-7, with D maybe TRBD2 (6 bases). V was trimmed by 0 bases and J by 4 bases, leaving 11 bases between them. The germline V gene has CDR1 SGHRS and CDR2 YFSETQ. The CDR3 has 14 amino acids. CDR3 in amino acids: CASSLADGGYEQYF. The DNA for the CDR3 is TGCGCCAGCAGCTTGGCGGACGGGGGATACGAGCAGTACTTC.

This clonotype was picked up many times. The gene calls are TRBV28 and TRBJ2-3; the D gene is possibly TRBD1 (6 bases). Germline lookup yields CDR1 MDHEN and CDR2 SYDVKM. There are 16 residues in the CDR3. Trimming shortened V by 6 bases and J by 5 bases, and 21 bases separated the two germline ends. CDR3 loop: CASSLDPGAGEDTQYF. Here the CDR3 DNA reads TGTGCCAGCAGCCTAGACCCAGGGGCCGGGGAAGATACGCAGTATTTT.

This clonotype has a count of ten or more. This chain connects TRBV10-3 to TRBJ2-6; D could derive from TRBD1 or TRBD2 (5 bases each). V was cut by 3 bases and J by 4 bases, with 7 bases left in between. The CDR3 is 14 amino acids. Germline CDR1 and CDR2: ENHRY and SYGVKD. CDR3 residues: CAISDGDGANVLTF. As DNA, the CDR3 is TGTGCCATCAGTGACGGGGACGGGGCCAACGTCCTGACTTTC.

The CDR3 DNA reads as TGCAGTGCTAGATCTAAACAGGGGGCAGACTATGGCTACACCTTC. The encoded protein is CSARSKQGADYGYTF. V is TRBV20-1 and J is TRBJ1-2, with TRBD1 matching over 9 bases. Germline CDR1 is DFQATT and CDR2 is SNEGSKA (reference sequence). The V gene end was trimmed by 2 bases and the J gene end by 3 bases; junction bases not matched to a gene: 7. The CDR3 consists of 15 residues.

Worth noting for this clonotype: Being one base from a much bigger clone, this may be a read error. Without the conserved terminal phenylalanine or tryptophan, this CDR3 likely stems from a read error. The chain couples TRBV5-6 to TRBJ2-2; unclear D gene. V was clipped by 2 bases and J by 7 bases, with 9 bases between them. This CDR3 is 13 amino acids long. Germline CDR1 is SGHDT and CDR2 is YYEEEE. This CDR3 is CASSFDASGELFS. DNA for the CDR3: TGTGCCAGCAGCTTCGATGCGAGCGGGGAGCTGTTTTCT.

There are many counts of this clonotype. V and J are TRBV13 and TRBJ1-1, with D perhaps matching TRBD1 (6 bases). Trimming took 3 bases from V and 3 from J, leaving 11 bases between them. CDR1 PRHDT and CDR2 FYEKMQ come from the germline V gene (reference sequence). There are 14 residues in the CDR3. CDR3 sequence: CASSFAGVDTEAFF. CDR3 in DNA: TGTGCCAGCAGCTTTGCAGGGGTTGACACTGAAGCTTTCTTT.

In its sample, this clonotype was seen a few times. DNA of the CDR3: TGTGCCAGCAGCCAAGAACAATGGGCGGAAGGGGGCATCACTGAAGCTTTCTTT. Its protein product is CASSQEQWAEGGITEAFF. The chain has TRBV14 and TRBJ1-1; 7 bases line up with TRBD1. The CDR3 totals 18 residues. Losses at the gene ends were 0 bases for V and 4 bases for J; bases not matched to a gene: 14. Germline V gives CDR1 SGHDN, CDR2 FVKESK.

This clonotype was recorded at least ten times. V and J are TRBV6-2 or TRBV6-3 and TRBJ2-6; D gene uncertain. V shed 2 bases and J shed 1 base, with 9 bases lying between them. Germline lookup yields CDR1 MNHEY and CDR2 SVGEGT. This CDR3 is 16 amino acids long. CDR3 in amino acids: CASSYDSFSGANVLTF. The CDR3 DNA follows: TGTGCCAGCAGTTACGATAGTTTTTCTGGGGCCAACGTCCTGACTTTC.